The text below deals with one T cell receptor (beta chain). Its matching antigen is unknown. One entry per CDR3 protein results from TCRdb running MiXCR on the 5' RACE reads. The sample comprises around 47,000 distinct CDR3 sequences, roughly 9% of which are singletons, and about 10% rests with the top ten. This sample was included in a study of T-cell memory formation after mild COVID-19. Notes on the study in general: Clones shrinking between day 15 and 85 showed a balanced CD4/CD8 split, and those that grew later tilted toward CD4+.

This sequence originates from an adult woman who had mild COVID-19 (a few samples of this study predate the infection). Cell type and time point are not known. The sample consisted of PBMCs or a T cell subset sorted from them (not recorded which).

The CDR3 is CASSWTEDATQYF. The CDR3 DNA reads TGTGCCAGTAGTTGGACAGAGGACGCGACGCAGTATTTT. The chain links TRBV19 to TRBJ2-3; a weak D match, TRBD1 (6 bases). V was pared by 5 bases and J by 9 bases, with 15 bases between. Germline V gives CDR1 LNHDA, CDR2 SQIVND (reference sequence). The CDR3 spans 13 residues.